The clone carrying this TCR beta chain appeared a few times. Its antigen is currently unknown. V dropped 3 bases and J dropped 4 bases, with 11 bases sitting between them. Per germline, CDR1 DFQATT and CDR2 SNEGSKA (reference sequence). This CDR3 has 13 amino acids. The record originates from a study of T-cell memory formation after mild COVID-19. The study's findings and limits: CM and EM subsets held most contracting CD4+ clones; EMRA held CD8+ ones. In pre-infection memory, a portion of responding clones appeared, which suggested that cross-reactive memory joined.

TCRdb ran MiXCR on the 5' RACE reads and lists one entry per CDR3 protein. The sample has 500,000 to 550,000 distinct CDR3 sequences, roughly 21% seen once. The receptor was isolated from an adult woman who had mild COVID-19 (a few samples of this study predate the infection). Cell type and time point are not known. J is TRBJ2-3 and V is TRBV20-1; D is possibly TRBD1 or TRBD2 (5 bases each). The sample was PBMCs or a T cell subset sorted from them (not recorded which). CDR3 nucleotide sequence: TGCAGTGCTAGTGCGACAGCGGCAGATACGCAGTATTTT. This codes for CSASATAADTQYF.